A selection of T cell receptor beta chains follows, all from one sample in a study of T cell repertoires in cytomegalovirus infection. From the reads, TCRdb called clonotypes with MiXCR, one entry per CDR3 protein. The table has roughly 500,000 distinct CDR3 sequences, 15% to 20% seen once; the top ten hold under 30%. Sequences were obtained from CD8+ T cells from PBMCs. The receptors originated from a human donor in good health (CMV status not recorded). Some clones in this sample may be carry-over from other donors' samples. Both conserved end residues are part of each CDR3. D genes are given only for firm matches. The size entry is marked missing in some rows and otherwise reads once, few, many or a size class.

len: 13
d_gene: -
v_gene: TRBV30
abundance: -
j_gene: TRBJ1-1
CDR3aa: CAWSADSHTEAFF
CDR3nt: TGTGCCTGGAGTGCCGACAGCCACACTGAAGCTTTCTTT

len: 14
d_gene: -
v_gene: TRBV6-5
abundance: many
j_gene: TRBJ1-4
CDR3aa: CASSYGEESEKLFF
CDR3nt: TGTGCCAGCAGTTACGGGGAGGAGAGTGAAAAACTGTTTTTT

len: 16
d_gene: -
v_gene: TRBV7-9
abundance: many
j_gene: TRBJ2-7
CDR3aa: CASSGVPNHGSYEQYF
CDR3nt: TGTGCCAGCAGCGGGGTCCCTAACCATGGCTCCTACGAGCAGTACTTC

len: 16
d_gene: -
v_gene: TRBV5-6
abundance: -
j_gene: TRBJ2-2
CDR3aa: CASSPFKGPNTGELFF
CDR3nt: TGTGCCAGCAGCCCCTTTAAGGGGCCGAACACCGGGGAGCTGTTTTTT

len: 14
d_gene: -
v_gene: TRBV9
abundance: few
j_gene: TRBJ1-6
CDR3aa: CASSRGSYNSPLHF
CDR3nt: TGTGCCAGCAGCCGAGGTTCCTATAATTCACCCCTCCACTTT

len: 14
d_gene: TRBD1
v_gene: TRBV10-3
abundance: -
j_gene: TRBJ2-7
CDR3aa: CASKPGQGSYEQYF
CDR3nt: TGTGCCAGCAAACCGGGACAGGGTTCCTACGAGCAGTACTTC

len: 12
d_gene: -
v_gene: TRBV6-6
abundance: few
j_gene: TRBJ1-1
CDR3aa: CASSNSNTEAFF
CDR3nt: TGTGCCAGCAGTAACAGCAACACTGAAGCTTTCTTT

len: 14
d_gene: TRBD2
v_gene: TRBV6-4
abundance: few
j_gene: TRBJ2-1
CDR3aa: CASRALAGFNEQFF
CDR3nt: TGTGCCAGCAGGGCACTAGCGGGATTTAATGAGCAGTTCTTC

len: 12
d_gene: -
v_gene: TRBV7-2
abundance: -
j_gene: TRBJ2-1
CDR3aa: CASSGSEIEQFF
CDR3nt: TGTGCCAGCAGCGGCTCCGAAATTGAGCAGTTCTTC

len: 16
d_gene: TRBD2
v_gene: TRBV9
abundance: -
j_gene: TRBJ2-3
CDR3aa: CASSVAGLAATDTQYF
CDR3nt: TGTGCCAGCAGCGTAGCTGGTCTAGCGGCCACAGATACGCAGTATTTT

len: 15
d_gene: -
v_gene: TRBV2
abundance: -
j_gene: TRBJ1-4
CDR3aa: CASNGPAARGEKLFF
CDR3nt: TGTGCCAGCAACGGTCCGGCAGCTCGAGGTGAAAAACTGTTTTTT

len: 18
d_gene: -
v_gene: TRBV10-3
abundance: -
j_gene: TRBJ2-1
CDR3aa: CAISESSSNRSSYNEQFF
CDR3nt: TGTGCCATCAGTGAGTCGAGCTCGAACAGGAGCTCCTACAATGAGCAGTTCTTC

len: 14
d_gene: TRBD1
v_gene: TRBV20-1
abundance: -
j_gene: TRBJ2-2
CDR3aa: CSGRDRESTGELFF
CDR3nt: TGCAGTGGACGGGACAGGGAGTCCACCGGGGAGCTGTTTTTT

len: 14
d_gene: -
v_gene: TRBV6-1
abundance: -
j_gene: TRBJ2-2
CDR3aa: CASLDSPGTGELFF
CDR3nt: TGTGCCAGCCTCGACAGTCCGGGCACCGGGGAGCTGTTTTTT

len: 14
d_gene: -
v_gene: TRBV16
abundance: -
j_gene: TRBJ2-7
CDR3aa: CASSQSTGDYEQYF
CDR3nt: TGTGCCAGCAGCCAATCGACGGGAGACTACGAGCAGTACTTC

len: 16
d_gene: -
v_gene: TRBV18
abundance: few
j_gene: TRBJ2-1
CDR3aa: CASSLEAGNIYNEQFF
CDR3nt: TGTGCCAGCTCACTCGAGGCGGGGAACATATACAATGAGCAGTTCTTC

len: 16
d_gene: TRBD2
v_gene: TRBV6-6
abundance: many
j_gene: TRBJ2-1
CDR3aa: CASSLLAGVKDNEQFF
CDR3nt: TGTGCCAGCAGCTTACTAGCGGGGGTAAAGGACAATGAGCAGTTCTTC

len: 16
d_gene: TRBD2
v_gene: TRBV9
abundance: -
j_gene: TRBJ2-3
CDR3aa: CASSVVAGGGTDTQYF
CDR3nt: TGTGCCAGCAGCGTAGTGGCGGGGGGCGGCACAGATACGCAGTATTTT

len: 16
d_gene: TRBD2
v_gene: TRBV7-9
abundance: many
j_gene: TRBJ2-7
CDR3aa: CASSPSKAGGYNEQYF
CDR3nt: TGTGCCAGCAGCCCCTCGAAAGCGGGGGGCTACAACGAGCAGTACTTC

len: 19
d_gene: TRBD2
v_gene: TRBV7-2
abundance: many
j_gene: TRBJ2-2
CDR3aa: CASSFLTSGSGRDTGELFF
CDR3nt: TGTGCCAGCAGCTTCCTGACTAGCGGGAGTGGTAGGGACACCGGGGAGCTGTTTTTT

len: 16
d_gene: TRBD1
v_gene: TRBV11-2
abundance: many
j_gene: TRBJ2-5
CDR3aa: CASSPTGTGSSETQYF
CDR3nt: TGTGCCAGCAGCCCGACCGGGACAGGGTCTAGCGAGACCCAGTACTTC

len: 15
d_gene: -
v_gene: TRBV7-9
abundance: many
j_gene: TRBJ2-1
CDR3aa: CASSPGTGHGNEQFF
CDR3nt: TGTGCCAGCAGCCCTGGTACGGGGCACGGCAATGAGCAGTTCTTC

len: 15
d_gene: -
v_gene: TRBV15
abundance: -
j_gene: TRBJ2-7
CDR3aa: CATSRDRDTSYEQYF
CDR3nt: TGTGCCACCAGCAGAGATCGGGACACGTCCTACGAGCAGTACTTC

len: 15
d_gene: -
v_gene: TRBV12-5
abundance: many
j_gene: TRBJ2-5
CDR3aa: CASGGTRRPQETQYF
CDR3nt: TGTGCTAGTGGTGGGACTCGCCGCCCTCAAGAGACCCAGTACTTC

len: 20
d_gene: TRBD2
v_gene: TRBV7-8
abundance: many
j_gene: TRBJ2-1
CDR3aa: CASSLEPGLAGVLTYNEQFF
CDR3nt: TGTGCCAGCAGCTTAGAGCCGGGACTAGCGGGAGTACTAACCTACAATGAGCAGTTCTTC

len: 14
d_gene: -
v_gene: TRBV5-6
abundance: -
j_gene: TRBJ1-1
CDR3aa: CASSLAALNTEAFF
CDR3nt: TGTGCCAGCAGCTTGGCGGCTTTGAACACTGAAGCTTTCTTT

len: 17
d_gene: -
v_gene: TRBV10-3
abundance: many
j_gene: TRBJ2-1
CDR3aa: CAISESGSTQPYNEQFF
CDR3nt: TGTGCCATCAGTGAGTCAGGCAGTACCCAGCCTTACAATGAGCAGTTCTTC

len: 15
d_gene: TRBD1
v_gene: TRBV9
abundance: -
j_gene: TRBJ2-5
CDR3aa: CASSRTGLVRETQYF
CDR3nt: TGTGCCAGCAGCCGGACAGGGTTGGTTCGAGAGACCCAGTACTTC

len: 13
d_gene: -
v_gene: TRBV7-9
abundance: few
j_gene: TRBJ2-7
CDR3aa: CASNSPRSYEQYF
CDR3nt: TGTGCCAGCAACTCCCCAAGGAGCTACGAGCAGTACTTC

len: 14
d_gene: -
v_gene: TRBV7-9
abundance: few
j_gene: TRBJ2-1
CDR3aa: CASSSGDPFIEQFF
CDR3nt: TGTGCCAGCAGCTCCGGGGACCCTTTTATTGAGCAGTTCTTC

len: 14
d_gene: -
v_gene: TRBV7-3
abundance: -
j_gene: TRBJ1-1
CDR3aa: CASSLMGGNTEAFF
CDR3nt: TGTGCCAGCAGCTTAATGGGCGGGAACACTGAAGCTTTCTTT

len: 14
d_gene: -
v_gene: TRBV4-1
abundance: many
j_gene: TRBJ2-7
CDR3aa: CASSLSEYSYEQYF
CDR3nt: TGCGCCAGCAGCCTTTCGGAATATTCCTACGAGCAGTACTTC

len: 17
d_gene: -
v_gene: TRBV2
abundance: -
j_gene: TRBJ2-7
CDR3aa: CASSEAYGAGPGYEQYF
CDR3nt: TGTGCCAGCAGTGAAGCTTATGGGGCAGGGCCCGGATACGAGCAGTACTTC

len: 15
d_gene: -
v_gene: TRBV11-2
abundance: many
j_gene: TRBJ2-3
CDR3aa: CASSFQGSLGDTQYF
CDR3nt: TGTGCCAGCAGCTTTCAGGGCTCCTTGGGGGATACGCAGTATTTT

len: 16
d_gene: -
v_gene: TRBV24-1
abundance: few
j_gene: TRBJ2-1
CDR3aa: CATSGRQQSSYNEQFF
CDR3nt: TGTGCCACCAGTGGTCGCCAGCAGAGCTCCTACAATGAGCAGTTCTTC

len: 16
d_gene: -
v_gene: TRBV6-1
abundance: -
j_gene: TRBJ2-7
CDR3aa: CASSERLAVSSYEQYF
CDR3nt: TGTGCCAGCAGTGAAAGGTTGGCAGTTAGCTCCTACGAGCAGTACTTC

len: 20
d_gene: -
v_gene: TRBV4-2
abundance: -
j_gene: TRBJ1-6
CDR3aa: CASSQGPLLTGSSYNSPLHF
CDR3nt: TGTGCCAGCAGCCAAGGCCCCCTCCTGACGGGAAGCTCCTATAATTCACCCCTCCACTTT

len: 14
d_gene: -
v_gene: TRBV6-6
abundance: -
j_gene: TRBJ1-1
CDR3aa: CASSYEWCWPEAFF
CDR3nt: TGTGCAAGCAGTTACGAATGGTGTTGGCCAGAAGCTTTCTTT